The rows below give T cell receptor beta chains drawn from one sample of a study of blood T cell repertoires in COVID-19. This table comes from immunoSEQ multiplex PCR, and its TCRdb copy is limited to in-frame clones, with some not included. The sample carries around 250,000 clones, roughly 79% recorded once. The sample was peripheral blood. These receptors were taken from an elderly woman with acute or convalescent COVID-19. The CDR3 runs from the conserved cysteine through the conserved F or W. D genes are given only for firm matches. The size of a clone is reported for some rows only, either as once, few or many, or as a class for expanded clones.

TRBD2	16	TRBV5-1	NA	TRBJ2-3	TGCGCCAGCAGCCGGACTAGCGGGGGGGTGGCAGATACGCAGTATTTT	CASSRTSGGVADTQYF
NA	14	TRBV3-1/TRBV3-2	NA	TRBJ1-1	TGTGCCAGCAGTTCCCAAAATCGGGACACTGAAGCTTTCTTT	CASSSQNRDTEAFF
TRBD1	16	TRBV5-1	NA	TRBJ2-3	TGCGCCAGCAGCTACCGCGGGACAGGGGGGACAGATACGCAGTATTTT	CASSYRGTGGTDTQYF
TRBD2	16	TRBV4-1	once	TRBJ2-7	TGCGCCAGCAGCCAAGATAAAGCGGGAGGGCCTATTGAGCAGTACTTC	CASSQDKAGGPIEQYF
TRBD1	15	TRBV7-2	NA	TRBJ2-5	TGTGCCAGCAGCAAACAGGGGCCGGGGCAAGAGACCCAGTACTTC	CASSKQGPGQETQYF
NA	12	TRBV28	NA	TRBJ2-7	TGTGCCAGCAGCCTTCAGTCCTACGAGCAGTACTTC	CASSLQSYEQYF
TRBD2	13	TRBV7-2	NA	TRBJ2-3	TGTGCCAGCAGCTTAGGGACCGGGACTAGCTTCTATTTT	CASSLGTGTSFYF
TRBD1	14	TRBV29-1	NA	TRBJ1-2	TGCAGCGTTCGACGACAGGGGACGCGAGATGGCTACACCTTC	CSVRRQGTRDGYTF
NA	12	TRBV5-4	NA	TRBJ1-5	TGTGCCCCAGCGAGGGTGAATCAGCCCCAGCATTTT	CAPARVNQPQHF
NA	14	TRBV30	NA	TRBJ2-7	TGTGCCTGGAGTGTTGGCAGGTTGGCCTACGAGCAGTACTTC	CAWSVGRLAYEQYF
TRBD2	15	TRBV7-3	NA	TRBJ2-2	TGTGCCAGCAGCTTCCGGACTAGCGGGAGAGGGGAGCTGTTTTTT	CASSFRTSGRGELFF
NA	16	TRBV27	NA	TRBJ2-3	TGTGCCAGCAGCCTACAGGGGGGGATTACCACAGATACGCAGTATTTT	CASSLQGGITTDTQYF
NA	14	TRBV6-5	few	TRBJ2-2	TGTGCCAGCAGGCGGGACCTGAACACCGGGGAGCTGTTTTTT	CASRRDLNTGELFF
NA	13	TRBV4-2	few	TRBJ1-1	TGTGCCAGCAGCCAACGAGAGAACACTGAAGCTTTCTTT	CASSQRENTEAFF
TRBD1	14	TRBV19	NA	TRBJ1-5	TGTGCCACCAGCGACAGGGCCTTCAATCAGCCCCAGCATTTT	CATSDRAFNQPQHF
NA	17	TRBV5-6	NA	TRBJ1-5	TGTGCCAGCAGAAAAGCAAGGGGCGGCAGCTGGAACCAGCCCCAGCATTTT	CASRKARGGSWNQPQHF
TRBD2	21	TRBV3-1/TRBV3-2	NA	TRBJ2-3	TGTGCCAGCAGCCGTCCCGGGACTAGCGGGGGGCCACATAAAAGCACAGATACGCAGTATTTT	CASSRPGTSGGPHKSTDTQYF
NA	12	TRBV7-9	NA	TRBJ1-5	TGTGCCAGCAGCTTGACAGATCAGCCCCAGCATTTT	CASSLTDQPQHF
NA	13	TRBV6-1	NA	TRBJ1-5	TGTGCCAGCAGACAGAGAGGGAATCAGCCCCAGCATTTT	CASRQRGNQPQHF
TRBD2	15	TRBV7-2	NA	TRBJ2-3	TGTGCCAGCACCCTTACCAGACTAGCAGCAGATACGCAGTATTTT	CASTLTRLAADTQYF
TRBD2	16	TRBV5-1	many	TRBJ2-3	TGCGCCAGCAGCTTGGGAACGACTAGCCCGGCAGATACGCAGTATTTT	CASSLGTTSPADTQYF
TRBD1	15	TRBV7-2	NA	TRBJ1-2	TGTGCCAGCAGCCAAACGGGACAGTCCTTCTATGGCTACACCTTC	CASSQTGQSFYGYTF
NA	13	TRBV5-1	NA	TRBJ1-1	TGCGCCAGCAGCAAACGGGAGAACACTGAAGCTTTCTTT	CASSKRENTEAFF
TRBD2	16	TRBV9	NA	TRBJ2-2	TGTGCCAGCAGCGTAGGGACTAGCGGGAGTACCGGGGAGCTGTTTTTT	CASSVGTSGSTGELFF
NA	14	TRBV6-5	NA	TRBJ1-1	TGTGCCAGCAGCCGACCAGGGTTGAACACTGAAGCTTTCTTT	CASSRPGLNTEAFF
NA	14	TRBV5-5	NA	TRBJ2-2	TGTGCCAGCACCGGGACAACGAACACCGGGGAGCTGTTTTTT	CASTGTTNTGELFF
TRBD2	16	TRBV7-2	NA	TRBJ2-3	TGTGCCAGCAGCTTCTCAGCGGGAGGTCGCACAGATACGCAGTATTTT	CASSFSAGGRTDTQYF
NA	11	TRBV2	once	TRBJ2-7	TGTGCCAGCAGTGAATTCCTAATGCAGTACTTC	CASSEFLMQYF
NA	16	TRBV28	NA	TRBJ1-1	TGTGCCAGCAGTTTATCAGGTCGGGGGACGAACACTGAAGCTTTCTTT	CASSLSGRGTNTEAFF
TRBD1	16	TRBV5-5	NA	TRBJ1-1	TGTGCCAGCAGGGGACAGGGGCAGGTAATGAACACTGAAGCTTTCTTT	CASRGQGQVMNTEAFF
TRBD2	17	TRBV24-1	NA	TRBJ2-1	TGTGCCACCAGTGATTCGCCTAGCGGGGCCCCCTACAATGAGCAGTTCTTC	CATSDSPSGAPYNEQFF
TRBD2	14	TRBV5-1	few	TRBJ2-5	TGCGCCAGCAGCCTAGCGGGAGTTTCCGAGACCCAGTACTTC	CASSLAGVSETQYF
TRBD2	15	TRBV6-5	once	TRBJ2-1	TGTGCCAGCAGAACTAGCGGGGGCCTAGGGAATGAGCAGTTCTTC	CASRTSGGLGNEQFF
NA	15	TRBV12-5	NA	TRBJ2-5	TGTGCTAGTGGTTTGTCGGTTAACAGGGCGGAGACCCAGTACTTC	CASGLSVNRAETQYF
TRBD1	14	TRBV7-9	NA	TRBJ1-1	TGTGCCAGCAGCAGTGCCACAGGGGGCGCGAGGGCTTTCTTT	CASSSATGGARAFF
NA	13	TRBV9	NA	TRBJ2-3	TGTGCCAGCAGCGTGGATCTAGAAGATACGCAGTATTTT	CASSVDLEDTQYF
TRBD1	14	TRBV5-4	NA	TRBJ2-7	TGTGCCAGCAGACAGGGGTTGGGCTCCTACGAGCAGTACTTC	CASRQGLGSYEQYF
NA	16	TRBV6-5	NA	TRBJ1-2	TGTGCCAGCAGTTACCTAAGTCAGGGGATTCGTTATGGCTACACCTTC	CASSYLSQGIRYGYTF
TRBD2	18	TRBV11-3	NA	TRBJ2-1	TGTGCCAGCAGCTTAGTACTAGGGCCGGCTAGCGGCTACAATGAGCAGTTCTTC	CASSLVLGPASGYNEQFF
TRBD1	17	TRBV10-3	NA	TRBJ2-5	TGTGCCATCAGCGGAACAGGGGGCGCCGAAGTCGAGGAGACCCAGTACTTC	CAISGTGGAEVEETQYF
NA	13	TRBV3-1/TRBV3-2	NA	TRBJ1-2	TGTGCCAGCAGCCAAAGCCCCGGAGATGGCTACACCTTC	CASSQSPGDGYTF
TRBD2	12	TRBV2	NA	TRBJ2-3	TGTGCCAGCAGACTAGCGGCAGATACGCAGTATTTT	CASRLAADTQYF
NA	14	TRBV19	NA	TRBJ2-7	TGTGCCAGTACCAGAGGCAGGGACTCCTACGAGCAGTACTTC	CASTRGRDSYEQYF
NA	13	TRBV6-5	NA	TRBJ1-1	TGTGCCAGCAGCCGACAGCCGAACACTGAAGCTTTCTTT	CASSRQPNTEAFF